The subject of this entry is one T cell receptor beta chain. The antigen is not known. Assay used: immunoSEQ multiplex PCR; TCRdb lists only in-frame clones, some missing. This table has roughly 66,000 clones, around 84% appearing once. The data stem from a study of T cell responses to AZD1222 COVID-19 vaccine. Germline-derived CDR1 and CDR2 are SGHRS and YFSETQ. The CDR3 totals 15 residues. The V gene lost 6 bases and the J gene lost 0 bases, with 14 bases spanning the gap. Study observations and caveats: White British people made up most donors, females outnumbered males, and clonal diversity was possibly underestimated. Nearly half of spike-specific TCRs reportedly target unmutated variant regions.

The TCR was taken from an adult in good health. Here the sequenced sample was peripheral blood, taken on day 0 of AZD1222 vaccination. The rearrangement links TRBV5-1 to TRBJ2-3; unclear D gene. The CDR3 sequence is CASTSGSLSTDTQYF. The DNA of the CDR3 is TGCGCCAGCACCAGTGGCTCGTTGAGCACAGATACGCAGTATTTT.